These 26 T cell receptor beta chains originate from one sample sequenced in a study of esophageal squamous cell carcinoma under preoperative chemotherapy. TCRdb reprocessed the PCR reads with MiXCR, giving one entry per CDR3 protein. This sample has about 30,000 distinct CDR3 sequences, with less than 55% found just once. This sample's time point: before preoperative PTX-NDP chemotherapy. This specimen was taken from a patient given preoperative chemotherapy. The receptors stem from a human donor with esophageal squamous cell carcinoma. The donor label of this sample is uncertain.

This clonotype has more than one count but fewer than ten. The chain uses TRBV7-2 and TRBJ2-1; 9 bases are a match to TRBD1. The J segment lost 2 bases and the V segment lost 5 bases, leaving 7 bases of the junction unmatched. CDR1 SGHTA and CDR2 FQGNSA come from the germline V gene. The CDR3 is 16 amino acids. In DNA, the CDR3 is TGTGCCAGCAGCGTTCCGGGACAGGGACCCTACAATGAGCAGTTCTTC. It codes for CASSVPGQGPYNEQFF.

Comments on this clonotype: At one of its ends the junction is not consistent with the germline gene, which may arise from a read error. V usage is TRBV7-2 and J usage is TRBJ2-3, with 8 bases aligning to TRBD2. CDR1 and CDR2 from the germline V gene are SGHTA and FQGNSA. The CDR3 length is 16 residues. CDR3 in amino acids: CASSAPGGRGKNTQYF. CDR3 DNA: TGTGCCAGCAGCGCACCGGGGGGGAGAGGGAAAAACACGCAGTATTTC.

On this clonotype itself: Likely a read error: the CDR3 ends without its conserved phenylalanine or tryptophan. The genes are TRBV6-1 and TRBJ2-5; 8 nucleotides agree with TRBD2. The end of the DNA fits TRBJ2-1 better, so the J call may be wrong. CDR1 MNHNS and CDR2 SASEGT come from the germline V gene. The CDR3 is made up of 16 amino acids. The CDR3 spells CASIDSRGVSGNPQFS. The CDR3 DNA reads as TGTGCCAGCATCGACAGCCGAGGGGTTAGCGGGAACCCCCAGTTCTCG.

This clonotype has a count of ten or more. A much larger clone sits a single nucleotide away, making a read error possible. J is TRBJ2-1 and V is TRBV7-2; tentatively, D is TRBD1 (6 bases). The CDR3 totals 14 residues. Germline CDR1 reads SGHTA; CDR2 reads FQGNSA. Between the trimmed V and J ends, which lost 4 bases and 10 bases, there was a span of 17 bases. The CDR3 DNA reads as TGTGCCAGCAGCTCTTACGGACAGTCCTACGAGCAGTTCTTC. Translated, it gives CASSSYGQSYEQFF.

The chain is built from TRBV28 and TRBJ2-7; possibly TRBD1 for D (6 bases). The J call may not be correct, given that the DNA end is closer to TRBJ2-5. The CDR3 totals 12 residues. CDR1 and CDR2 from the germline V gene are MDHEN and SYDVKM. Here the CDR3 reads CASSYREETQYF. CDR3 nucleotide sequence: TGTGCCAGCAGTTACAGGGAGGAGACCCAGTACTTC.

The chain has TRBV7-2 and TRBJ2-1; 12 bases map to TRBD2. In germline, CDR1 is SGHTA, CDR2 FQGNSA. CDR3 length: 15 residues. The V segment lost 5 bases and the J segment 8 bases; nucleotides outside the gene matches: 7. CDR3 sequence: CASSAPTSGSDEQFF. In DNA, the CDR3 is TGTGCCAGCAGCGCCCCGACTAGCGGGAGTGATGAGCAGTTCTTC.

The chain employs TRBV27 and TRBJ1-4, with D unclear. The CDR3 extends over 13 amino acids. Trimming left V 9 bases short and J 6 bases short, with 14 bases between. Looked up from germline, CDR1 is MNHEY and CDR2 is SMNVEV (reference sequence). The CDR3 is CASGRRGDEKLFF. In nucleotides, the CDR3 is TGTGCCAGTGGCCGCCGCGGGGATGAAAAACTGTTTTTT.

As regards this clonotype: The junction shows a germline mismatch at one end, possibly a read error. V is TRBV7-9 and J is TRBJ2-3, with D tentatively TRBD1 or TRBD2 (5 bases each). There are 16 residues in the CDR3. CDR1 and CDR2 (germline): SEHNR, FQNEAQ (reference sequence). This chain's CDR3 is CASSVSGRRATDTQYF. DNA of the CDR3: TGTGCCAGCAGCGTCTCGGGGCGGCGGGCCACAGATACGCAGTATTTC.

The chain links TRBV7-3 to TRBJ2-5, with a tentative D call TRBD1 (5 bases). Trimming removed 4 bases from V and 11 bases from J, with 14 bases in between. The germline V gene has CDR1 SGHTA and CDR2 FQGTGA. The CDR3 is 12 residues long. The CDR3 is CASSSGKGEQYF. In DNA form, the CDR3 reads TGTGCCAGCAGCTCAGGGAAAGGTGAGCAGTACTTC.

The CDR3 reads CASSLIPGGGDKNTQYF. The CDR3 bases are TGTGCCAGCAGCTTGATACCCGGGGGAGGGGACAAAAACACCCAGTACTTC. This rearrangement joins TRBV7-3 to TRBJ2-5, with a tentative D call TRBD2 (7 bases). Germline V CDR1 and CDR2: SGHTA, FQGTGA. The CDR3 consists of 17 residues. The ends were cut back, 3 bases at V and 8 bases at J, with 25 bases in the middle.

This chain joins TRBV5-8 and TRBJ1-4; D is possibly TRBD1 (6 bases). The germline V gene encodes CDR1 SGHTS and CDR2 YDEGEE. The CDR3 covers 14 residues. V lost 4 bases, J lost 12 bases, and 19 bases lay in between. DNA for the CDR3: TGTGCCAGCAGCAAAGGACGGATAGAGGGGGAACTGTTTTTT. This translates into CASSKGRIEGELFF. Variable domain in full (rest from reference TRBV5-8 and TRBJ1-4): EAGVTQSPTHLIKTRGQQATLRCSPISGHTSVYWYQQALGLGLQFLLWYDEGEERNRGNFPPRFSGRQFPNYSSELNVNALELEDSALYLCASSKGRIEGELFFGSGTQLSVL.

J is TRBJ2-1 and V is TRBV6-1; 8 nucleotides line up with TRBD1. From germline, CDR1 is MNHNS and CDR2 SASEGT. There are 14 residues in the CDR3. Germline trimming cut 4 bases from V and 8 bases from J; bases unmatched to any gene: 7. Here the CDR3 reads CASSGRQGFDEQFF. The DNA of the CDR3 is TGTGCCAGCAGTGGTAGACAGGGGTTCGATGAGCAGTTCTTC.

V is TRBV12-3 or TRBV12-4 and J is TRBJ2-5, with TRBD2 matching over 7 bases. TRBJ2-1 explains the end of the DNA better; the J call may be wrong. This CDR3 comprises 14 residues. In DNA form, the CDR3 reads TGTGCCAGCAGTTCTAGCGGACTCCAAGCGACCCAGTTCTTC. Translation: CASSSSGLQATQFF.

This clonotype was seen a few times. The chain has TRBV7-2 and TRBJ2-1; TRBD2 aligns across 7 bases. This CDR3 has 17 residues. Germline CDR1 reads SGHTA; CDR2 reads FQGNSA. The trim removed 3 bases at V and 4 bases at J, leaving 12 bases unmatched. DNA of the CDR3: TGTGCCAGCAGCTTCGAATCACTAGCGATACTTTACAATGAGCAGTTCTTC. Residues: CASSFESLAILYNEQFF.

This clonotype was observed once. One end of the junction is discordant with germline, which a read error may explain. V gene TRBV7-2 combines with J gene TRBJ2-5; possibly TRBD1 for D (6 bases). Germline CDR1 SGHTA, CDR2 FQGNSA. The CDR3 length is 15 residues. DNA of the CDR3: TGTGGCAGGAGCTTAGGGGGTGGTGACCAAGAGATCCAGTACTTC. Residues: CGRSLGGGDQEIQYF.

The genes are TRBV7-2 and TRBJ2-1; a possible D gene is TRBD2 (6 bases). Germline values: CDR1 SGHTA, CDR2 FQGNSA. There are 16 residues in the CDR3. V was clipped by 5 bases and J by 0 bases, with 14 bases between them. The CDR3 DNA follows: TGTGCCAGCAGCCCGACTAGGGAGAGCTCCTACAATGAGCAGTTCTTC. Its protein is CASSPTRESSYNEQFF.

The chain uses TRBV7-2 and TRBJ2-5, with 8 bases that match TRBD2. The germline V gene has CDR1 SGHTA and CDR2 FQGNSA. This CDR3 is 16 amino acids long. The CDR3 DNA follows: TGTGCTAGCGCCGTAGCGGGGCGGGGGGACCAAGACACTCAGTACTTC. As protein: CASAVAGRGDQDTQYF.

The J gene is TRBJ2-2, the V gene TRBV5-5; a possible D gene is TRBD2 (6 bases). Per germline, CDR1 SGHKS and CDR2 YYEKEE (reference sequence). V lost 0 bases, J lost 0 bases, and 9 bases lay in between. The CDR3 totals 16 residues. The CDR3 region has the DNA TGTGCCAGCAGCTTGGGTCCGGGGGCGAACACCGGGGAGCTGTTTTTT. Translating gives CASSLGPGANTGELFF.

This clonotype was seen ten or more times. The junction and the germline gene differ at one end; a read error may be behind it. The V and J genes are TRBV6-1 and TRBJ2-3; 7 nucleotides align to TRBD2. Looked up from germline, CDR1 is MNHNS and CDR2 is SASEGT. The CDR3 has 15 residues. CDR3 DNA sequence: TGTGCCAGCAGTCAAGCGGGATCCCGCACAGATACGCAGTATTTT. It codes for CASSQAGSRTDTQYF.

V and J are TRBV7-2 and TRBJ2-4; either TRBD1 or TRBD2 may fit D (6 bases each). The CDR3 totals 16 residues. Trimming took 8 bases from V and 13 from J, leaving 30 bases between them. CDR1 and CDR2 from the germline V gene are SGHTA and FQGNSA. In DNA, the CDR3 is TGTGCCAGCGGGGTACTCGGGGGCCGTGACAAAAACACCCAGTACTTC. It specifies CASGVLGGRDKNTQYF.

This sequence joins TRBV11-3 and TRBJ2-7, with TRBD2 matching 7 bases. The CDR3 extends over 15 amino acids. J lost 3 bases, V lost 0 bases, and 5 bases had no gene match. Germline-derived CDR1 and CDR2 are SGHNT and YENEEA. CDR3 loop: CASSLEGTTDYEQYF. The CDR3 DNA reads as TGTGCCAGCAGCTTAGAAGGGACTACAGACTACGAGCAGTACTTC.

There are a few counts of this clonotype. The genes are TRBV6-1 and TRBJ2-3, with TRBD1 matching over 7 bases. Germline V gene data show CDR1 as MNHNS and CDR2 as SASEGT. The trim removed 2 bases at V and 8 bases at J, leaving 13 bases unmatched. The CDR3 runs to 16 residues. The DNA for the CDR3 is TGTGCCAGCAGTGAAAGGACAGGTTCGTCGTCCGGTACGCAGTATTTT. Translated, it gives CASSERTGSSSGTQYF.

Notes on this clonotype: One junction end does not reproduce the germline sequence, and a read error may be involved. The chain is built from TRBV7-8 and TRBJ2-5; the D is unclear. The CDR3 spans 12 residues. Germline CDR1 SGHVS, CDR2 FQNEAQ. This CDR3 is CASSLALETQYF. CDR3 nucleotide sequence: TGTGCCAGCAGCTTAGCCCTTGAGACGCAGTACTTC.

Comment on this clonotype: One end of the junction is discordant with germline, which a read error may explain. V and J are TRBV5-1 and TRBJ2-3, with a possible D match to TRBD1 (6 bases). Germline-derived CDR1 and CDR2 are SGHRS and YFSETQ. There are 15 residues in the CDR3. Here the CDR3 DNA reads TGCGCCAGCCGTAACAGGGTAGATAACCCAGATACGCAGTATTTC. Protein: CASRNRVDNPDTQYF.

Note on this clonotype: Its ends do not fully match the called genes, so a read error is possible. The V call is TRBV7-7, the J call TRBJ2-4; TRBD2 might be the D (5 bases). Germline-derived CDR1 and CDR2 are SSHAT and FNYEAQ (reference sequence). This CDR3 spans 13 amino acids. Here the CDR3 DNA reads TGTGCTAGCAGCTTAGGGAGCAAAGACATGCAGTACTTC. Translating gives CASSLGSKDMQYF.

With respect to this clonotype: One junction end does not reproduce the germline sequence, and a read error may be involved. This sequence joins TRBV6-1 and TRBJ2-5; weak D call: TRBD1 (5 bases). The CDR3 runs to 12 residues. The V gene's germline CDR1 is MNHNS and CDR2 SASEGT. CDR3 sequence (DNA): TGTGCCAGGTGTGATGGGGCCAACGCCCAGTCTTTC. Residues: CARCDGANAQSF.